Sequencing of this T cell receptor beta chain was carried out in a study of blood T cell repertoires in COVID-19. Generated by immunoSEQ multiplex PCR, the TCRdb table keeps only in-frame clones and is missing some. Of fewer than 350,000 clones in the sample, approximately 90% were seen once. V lost 3 bases to trimming and J lost 0 bases; unmatched junction nucleotides: 5. The CDR3 has 16 residues. Per the germline V gene, CDR1 is SGHNT and CDR2 is YYREEE (reference sequence). Sequencing was done on a sample of PBMCs or T cells enriched from blood (not recorded which). The chain carries TRBV5-4 and TRBJ2-3, with 9 bases aligning to TRBD2. The TCR comes from a woman in her thirties or forties who had recovered from COVID-19. The CDR3 DNA is TGTGCCAGCAGCTCATTAGCGGGAGCCAGCACAGATACGCAGTATTTT. Translation: CASSSLAGASTDTQYF.